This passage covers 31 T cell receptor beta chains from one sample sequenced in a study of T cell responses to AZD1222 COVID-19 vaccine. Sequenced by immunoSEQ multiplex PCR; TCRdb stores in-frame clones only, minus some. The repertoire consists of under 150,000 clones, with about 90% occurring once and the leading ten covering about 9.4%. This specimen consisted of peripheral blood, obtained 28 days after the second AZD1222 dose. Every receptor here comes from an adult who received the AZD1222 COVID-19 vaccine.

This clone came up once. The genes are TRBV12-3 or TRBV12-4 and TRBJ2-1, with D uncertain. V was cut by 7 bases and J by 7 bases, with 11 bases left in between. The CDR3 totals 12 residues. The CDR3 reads CASNLNGNEQFF. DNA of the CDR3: TGTGCCAGCAACCTTAACGGAAATGAGCAGTTCTTC.

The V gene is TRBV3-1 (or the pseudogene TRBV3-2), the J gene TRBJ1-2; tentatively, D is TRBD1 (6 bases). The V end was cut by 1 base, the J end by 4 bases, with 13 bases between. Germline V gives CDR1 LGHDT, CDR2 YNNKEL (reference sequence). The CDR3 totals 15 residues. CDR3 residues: CASSQVARGAYGYTF. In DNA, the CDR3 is TGTGCCAGCAGCCAAGTTGCCAGGGGTGCCTATGGCTACACCTTC.

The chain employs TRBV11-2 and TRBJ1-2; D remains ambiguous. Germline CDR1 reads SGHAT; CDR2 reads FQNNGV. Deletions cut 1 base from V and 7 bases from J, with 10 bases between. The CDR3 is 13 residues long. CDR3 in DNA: TGTGCCAGCAGCTTAGTGGTGGGTAGTGGCTACACCTTC. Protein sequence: CASSLVVGSGYTF. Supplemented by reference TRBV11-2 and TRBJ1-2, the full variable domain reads EAGVAQSPRYKIIEKRQSVAFWCNPISGHATLYWYQQILGQGPKLLIQFQNNGVVDDSQLPKDRFSAERLKGVDSTLKIQPAKLEDSAVYLCASSLVVGSGYTFGSGTRLTVV.

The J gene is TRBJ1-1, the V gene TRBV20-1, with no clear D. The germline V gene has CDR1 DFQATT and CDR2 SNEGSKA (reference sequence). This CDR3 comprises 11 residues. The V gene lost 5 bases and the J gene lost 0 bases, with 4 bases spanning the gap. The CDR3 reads CSAPLNTEAFF. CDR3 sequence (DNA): TGCAGTGCTCCACTGAACACTGAAGCTTTCTTT.

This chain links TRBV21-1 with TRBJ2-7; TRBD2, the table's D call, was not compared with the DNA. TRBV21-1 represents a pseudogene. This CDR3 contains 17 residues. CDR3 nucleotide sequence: TGTGCCAGCAGCAAAGGGAGTCCCGGGACTAGCGGGGGCGAGCAGTACGTC. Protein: CASSKGSPGTSGGEQYV.

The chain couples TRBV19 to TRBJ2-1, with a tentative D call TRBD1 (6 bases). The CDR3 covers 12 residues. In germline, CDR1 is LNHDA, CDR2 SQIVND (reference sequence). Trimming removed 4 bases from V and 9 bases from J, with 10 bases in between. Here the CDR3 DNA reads TGTGCCAGTAGTACAGGGGACGTTGAGCAGTTCTTC. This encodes CASSTGDVEQFF.

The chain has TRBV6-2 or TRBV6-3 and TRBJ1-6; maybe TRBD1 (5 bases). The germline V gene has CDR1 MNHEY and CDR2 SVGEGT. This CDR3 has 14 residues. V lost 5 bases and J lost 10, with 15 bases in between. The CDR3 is CASSTGPTGSPLHF. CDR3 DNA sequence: TGTGCCAGCAGTACTGGCCCCACAGGATCACCCCTCCACTTT.

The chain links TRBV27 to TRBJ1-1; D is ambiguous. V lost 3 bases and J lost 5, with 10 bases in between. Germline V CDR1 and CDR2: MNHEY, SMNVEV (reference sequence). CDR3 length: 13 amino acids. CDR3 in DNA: TGTGCCAGCAGTTTTACATTTCGTACTGAAGCTTTCTTT. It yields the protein CASSFTFRTEAFF.

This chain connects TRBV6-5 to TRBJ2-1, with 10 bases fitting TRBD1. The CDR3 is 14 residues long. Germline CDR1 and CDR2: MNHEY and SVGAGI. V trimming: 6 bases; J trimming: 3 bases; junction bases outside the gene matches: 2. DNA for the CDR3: TGTGCCAGCAGGCGGACAGGGGGCTACAATGAGCAGTTCTTC. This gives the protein CASRRTGGYNEQFF.

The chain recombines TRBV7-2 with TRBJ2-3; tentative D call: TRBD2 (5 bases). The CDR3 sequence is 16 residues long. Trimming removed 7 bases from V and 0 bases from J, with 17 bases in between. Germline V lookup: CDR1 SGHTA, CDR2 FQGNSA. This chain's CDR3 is CASIQGGERSTDTQYF. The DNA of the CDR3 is TGTGCCAGCATCCAAGGAGGTGAGCGGAGCACAGATACGCAGTATTTT.

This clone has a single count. CDR3 in amino acids: CASSSSIRETQYF. CDR3 coding DNA: TGTGCCAGCAGCTCCAGTATCAGAGAGACCCAGTACTTC. The gene calls are TRBV7-2 and TRBJ2-5; no reliable D call. V lost 4 bases to trimming and J lost 4 bases, with 10 bases between them. Germline V gene lookup returns CDR1 SGHTA and CDR2 FQGNSA. This CDR3 contains 13 residues.

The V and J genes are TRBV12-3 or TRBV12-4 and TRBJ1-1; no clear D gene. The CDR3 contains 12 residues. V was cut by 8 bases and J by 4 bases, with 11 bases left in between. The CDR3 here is CASHKGSTEAFF. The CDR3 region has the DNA TGTGCCAGCCATAAGGGTAGCACTGAAGCTTTCTTT.

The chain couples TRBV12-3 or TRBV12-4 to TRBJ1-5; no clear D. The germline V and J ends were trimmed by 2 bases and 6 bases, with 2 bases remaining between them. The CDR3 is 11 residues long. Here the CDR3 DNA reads TGTGCCAGCAGTTTATCTCAGCCCCAGCATTTT. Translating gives CASSLSQPQHF.

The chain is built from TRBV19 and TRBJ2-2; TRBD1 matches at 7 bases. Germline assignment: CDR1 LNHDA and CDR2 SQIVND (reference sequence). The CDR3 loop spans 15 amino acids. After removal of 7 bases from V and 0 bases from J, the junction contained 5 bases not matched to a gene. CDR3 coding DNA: TGTGCCAGTAAAGACAGGGCCACGAACACCGGGGAGCTGTTTTTT. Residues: CASKDRATNTGELFF. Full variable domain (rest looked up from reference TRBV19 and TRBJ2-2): DGGITQSPKYLFRKEGQNVTLSCEQNLNHDAMYWYRQDPGQGLRLIYYSQIVNDFQKGDIAEGYSVSREKKESFPLTVTSAQKNPTAFYLCASKDRATNTGELFFGEGSRLTVL.

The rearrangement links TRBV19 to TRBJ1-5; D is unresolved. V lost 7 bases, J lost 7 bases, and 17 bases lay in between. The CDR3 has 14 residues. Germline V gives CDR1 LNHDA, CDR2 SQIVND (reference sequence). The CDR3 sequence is CASNENGLRQPQHF. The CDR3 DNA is TGTGCCAGTAACGAAAACGGGTTGAGACAGCCCCAGCATTTT.

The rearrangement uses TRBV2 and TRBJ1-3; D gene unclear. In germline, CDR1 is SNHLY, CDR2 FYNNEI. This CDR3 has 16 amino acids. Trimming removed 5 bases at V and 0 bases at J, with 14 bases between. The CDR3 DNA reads TGTGCCAGCAGTTACAACGGGGTTGGCTCTGGAAACACCATATATTTT. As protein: CASSYNGVGSGNTIYF.

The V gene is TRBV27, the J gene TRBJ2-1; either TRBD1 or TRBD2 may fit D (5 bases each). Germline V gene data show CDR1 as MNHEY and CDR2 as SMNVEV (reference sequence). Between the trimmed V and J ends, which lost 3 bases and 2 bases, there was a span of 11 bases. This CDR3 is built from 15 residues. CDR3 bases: TGTGCCAGCAGTTTCCGAGGGGTCGCCTACAATGAGCAGTTCTTC. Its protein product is CASSFRGVAYNEQFF.

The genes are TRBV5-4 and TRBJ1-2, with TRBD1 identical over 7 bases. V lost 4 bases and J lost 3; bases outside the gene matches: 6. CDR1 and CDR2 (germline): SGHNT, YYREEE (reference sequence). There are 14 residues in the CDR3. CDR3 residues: CASSPKDRDYGYTF. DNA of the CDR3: TGTGCCAGCAGCCCAAAAGACAGGGACTATGGCTACACCTTC. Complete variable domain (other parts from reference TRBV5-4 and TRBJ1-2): ETGVTQSPTHLIKTRGQQVTLRCSSQSGHNTVSWYQQALGQGPQFIFQYYREEENGRGNFPPRFSGLQFPNYSSELNVNALELDDSALYLCASSPKDRDYGYTFGSGTRLTVV.

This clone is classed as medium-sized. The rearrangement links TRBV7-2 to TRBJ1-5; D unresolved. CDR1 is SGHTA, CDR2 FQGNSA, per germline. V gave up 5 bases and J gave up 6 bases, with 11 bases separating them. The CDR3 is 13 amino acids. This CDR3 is CASSEAEAQPQHF. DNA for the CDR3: TGTGCCAGCAGCGAGGCGGAGGCTCAGCCCCAGCATTTT.

The DNA for the CDR3 is TGTGCCAGCAGCCCGCCTGAAGCTTTCTTT. Translation gives CASSPPEAFF. This chain links TRBV6-6 with TRBJ1-1, with D hard to call. This CDR3 comprises 10 residues. Germline assignment: CDR1 MNHNY and CDR2 SVGAGI (reference sequence). The V and J ends lost 6 bases and 6 bases respectively, with 5 bases between them.

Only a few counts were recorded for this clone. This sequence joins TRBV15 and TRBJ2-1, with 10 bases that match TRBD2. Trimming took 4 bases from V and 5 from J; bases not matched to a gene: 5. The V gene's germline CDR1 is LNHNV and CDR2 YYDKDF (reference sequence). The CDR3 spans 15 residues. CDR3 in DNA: TGTGCCACCAGCACTAGGACTAGCGGCAACAATGAGCAGTTCTTC. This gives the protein CATSTRTSGNNEQFF.

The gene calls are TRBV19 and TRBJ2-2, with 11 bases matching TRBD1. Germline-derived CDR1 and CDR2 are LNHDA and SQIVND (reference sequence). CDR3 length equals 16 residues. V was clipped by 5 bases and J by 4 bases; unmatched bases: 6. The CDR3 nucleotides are TGTGCCAGTAGTGGAGGACAGGGGGCGGTCACCGGGGAGCTGTTTTTT. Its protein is CASSGGQGAVTGELFF.

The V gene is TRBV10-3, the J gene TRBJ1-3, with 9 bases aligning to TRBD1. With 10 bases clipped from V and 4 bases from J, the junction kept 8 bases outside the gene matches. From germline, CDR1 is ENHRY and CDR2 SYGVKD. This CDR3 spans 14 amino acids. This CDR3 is CASSQGANGNTIYF. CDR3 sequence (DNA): TGTGCCAGTTCACAGGGGGCGAACGGAAACACCATATATTTT.

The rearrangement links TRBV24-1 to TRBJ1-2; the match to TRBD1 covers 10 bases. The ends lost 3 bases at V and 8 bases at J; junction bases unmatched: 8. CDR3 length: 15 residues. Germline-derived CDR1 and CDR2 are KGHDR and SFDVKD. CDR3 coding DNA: TGTGCCACCAGTGATCCCCCTGGACAGGGGGAAGGCTACACCTTC. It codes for CATSDPPGQGEGYTF.

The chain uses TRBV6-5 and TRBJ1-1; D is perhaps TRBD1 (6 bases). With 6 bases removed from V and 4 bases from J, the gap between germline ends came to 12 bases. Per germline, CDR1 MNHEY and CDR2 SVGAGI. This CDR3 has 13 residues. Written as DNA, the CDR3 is TGTGCCAGCAGGACAGGTGTACTCACTGAAGCTTTCTTT. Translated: CASRTGVLTEAFF.

The CDR3 sequence: CASRPTGTVNEKLFF. Here the CDR3 DNA reads TGTGCCAGCAGACCCACCGGGACAGTTAATGAAAAACTGTTTTTT. J is TRBJ1-4 and V is TRBV7-2; 7 nucleotides agree with TRBD1. The CDR3 sequence is 15 residues long. Trimming removed 6 bases from V and 4 bases from J; junction bases left unmatched: 8. Germline V gene lookup returns CDR1 SGHTA and CDR2 FQGNSA. The full variable domain, rest sourced from reference TRBV7-2 and TRBJ1-4, is GAGVSQSPSNKVTEKGKDVELRCDPISGHTALYWYRQSLGQGLEFLIYFQGNSAPDKSGLPSDRFSAERTGGSVSTLTIQRTQQEDSAVYLCASRPTGTVNEKLFFGSGTQLSVL.

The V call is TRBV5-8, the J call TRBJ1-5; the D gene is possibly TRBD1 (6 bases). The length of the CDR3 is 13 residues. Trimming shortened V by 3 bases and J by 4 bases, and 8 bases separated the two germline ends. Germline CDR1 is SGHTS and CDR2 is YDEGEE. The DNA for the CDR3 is TGTGCCAGCAGCTCGGACAGTAATCAGCCCCAGCATTTT. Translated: CASSSDSNQPQHF.

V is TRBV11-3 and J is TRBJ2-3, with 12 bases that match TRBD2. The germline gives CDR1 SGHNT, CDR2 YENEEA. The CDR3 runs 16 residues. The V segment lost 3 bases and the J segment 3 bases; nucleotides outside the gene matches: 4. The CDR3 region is CASSFGLAGTTDTQYF. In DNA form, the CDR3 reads TGTGCCAGCAGCTTTGGACTAGCGGGGACGACAGATACGCAGTATTTT.

The CDR3 DNA follows: TGTGCCAGCAGTTTATCTCTCGGGCGGGAGGGCGGAGCCAAAAACATTCAGTACTTC. It encodes CASSLSLGREGGAKNIQYF. The V gene is TRBV27, the J gene TRBJ2-4; TRBD2 aligns across 9 bases. The CDR3 contains 19 residues. Germline loops: CDR1 MNHEY, CDR2 SMNVEV (reference sequence). V shed 0 bases, J shed 0 bases, and the junction held 9 bases outside the gene matches.

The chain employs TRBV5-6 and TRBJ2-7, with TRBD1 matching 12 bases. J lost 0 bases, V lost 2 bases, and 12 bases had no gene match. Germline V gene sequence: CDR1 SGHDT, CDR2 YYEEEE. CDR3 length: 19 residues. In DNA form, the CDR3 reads TGTGCCAGCAGCTTATGGGGACAGGGGGCGCCGGGGCGCTCCTACGAGCAGTACGTC. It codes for CASSLWGQGAPGRSYEQYV.

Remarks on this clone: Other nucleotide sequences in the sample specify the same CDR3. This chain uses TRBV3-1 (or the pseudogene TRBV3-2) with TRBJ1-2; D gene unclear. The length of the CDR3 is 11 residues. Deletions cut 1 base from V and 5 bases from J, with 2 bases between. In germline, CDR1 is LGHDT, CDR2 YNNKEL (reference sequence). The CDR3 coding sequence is TGTGCCAGCAGCCAAGGGTATGGCTACACCTTC. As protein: CASSQGYGYTF.